This T cell receptor beta chain was captured by sequencing in a study of control samples from healthy donors and cancer patients (dated by TCRdb to about 2020). Notes on this clone: No cognate antigen has been identified for it. No base qualities exist here, and no much larger clone lies one base off it.

Library preparation was by the immunoSEQ multiplex PCR assay. What TCRdb holds here is the immuneACCESS table cut down to in-frame rearrangements. Part of the clones is not present; checked against another copy, under half of the missing clones reflect an unresolved V gene, and the others are unexplained. This sample gives 120,000 or so clones in total; approximately 89% of them show up just once. Jointly, the top ten make up around 3% of the sample. Based on the germline V gene, the CDR1 and CDR2 sequences are SNHLY and FYNNEI. The V end gives up 10 bases and the J end 0 bases, leaving 12 bases in the junction not matched to a gene. From its cysteine to its phenylalanine, the CDR3 spans 17 amino acids. The entry retains the CDR3 DNA only, 51 bases that are in frame from base 1.

The sequence links TRBV2 to TRBJ2-2; 9 central nucleotides agree with TRBD2. This clonotype was obtained from a man in his sixties in good health. Sequences were obtained from blood. The CDR3 region reads CATRPGRLAANTGELFF. Here is the DNA: TGTGCCACTAGGCCCGGCCGACTAGCGGCGAACACCGGGGAGCTGTTTTTT.